The rows below give T cell receptor beta chains drawn from one sample of a study of early T cells in non-severe SARS-CoV-2 infection. TCRdb used MiXCR to reprocess the 5' RACE reads, holding one entry per CDR3 protein. In the table there are around 39,000 distinct CDR3 sequences, approximately 8% of which are singletons. This specimen was whole blood, taken at baseline. The receptors were sampled from an adult who was a healthcare worker with PCR-confirmed SARS-CoV-2 infection or an uninfected control (not recorded which). CDR3s include the opening cysteine and the closing phenylalanine or tryptophan. Fields, in order: V gene, D gene, clone size, J gene, CDR3 DNA, CDR3 protein. D genes are given only for firm matches. Clone size is not always given. Where it is, it says once, few, many or a class for expanded clones.

>TRBV19|-|-|TRBJ2-3
TGTGCCAGTAGTATGCAGGAAGCAGATACGCAGTATTTT
CASSMQEADTQYF
>TRBV7-9|TRBD1|-|TRBJ1-4
TGTGCCAGCAGTCATAGGGGATCAGGGGGAAGAGAAAAACTGTTTTTT
CASSHRGSGGREKLFF
>TRBV5-1|-|-|TRBJ2-3
TGCGCCAGCAGCGCGGAGGGTCTTAGCACAGATACGCAGTATTTT
CASSAEGLSTDTQYF
>TRBV10-2|-|-|TRBJ2-5
TGCGCCAGCATAGGGGAGCTAAAAAAAGAGACCCAGTACTTC
CASIGELKKETQYF
>TRBV3-1|TRBD1|-|TRBJ1-2
TGTGCCAGCAGTCGTACAGGGGGCGCGAGCTATGGCTACACCTTC
CASSRTGGASYGYTF
>TRBV19|TRBD1|-|TRBJ1-2
TGTGCCAGTAGTCCCGACAGGGATGGTGGCTACACCTTC
CASSPDRDGGYTF
>TRBV6-1|TRBD1|many|TRBJ1-5
TGTGCCAGCAGGACAGGGTATAGCAATCAGCCCCAGCATTTT
CASRTGYSNQPQHF
>TRBV6-5|-|few|TRBJ2-1
TGTGCCAGCAGACCGATACTTAGCGTGCGGCAGTTCTTC
CASRPILSVRQFF
>TRBV6-5|TRBD1|medium-sized|TRBJ2-7
TGTGCCAGCAGTTACCTAGGACAGGGTTACGAGCAGTACTTC
CASSYLGQGYEQYF
>TRBV6-4|-|few|TRBJ2-3
TGTGCCAGCAGTGACTCCTCTAGGGTCGGGGATACGCAGTATTTT
CASSDSSRVGDTQYF
>TRBV7-7|-|many|TRBJ2-5
TGTGCTAGCAGCCCAGCCCTGTCTCCCGAGGAGACCCAGTACTTC
CASSPALSPEETQYF
>TRBV6-5|TRBD1|many|TRBJ1-6
TGTGCCAGCAGTAGACAGGGGGATCGGTCACCCCTCCACTTT
CASSRQGDRSPLHF
>TRBV20-1|-|few|TRBJ1-3
TGCAGTGCTAGAGATCACAGCTCTGGAAACACCATATATTTT
CSARDHSSGNTIYF
>TRBV27|TRBD2|few|TRBJ2-3
TGTGCCGAGAAAGAGCGGGGGGTCCCTCCTAGCACAGATACGCAGTATTTT
CAEKERGVPPSTDTQYF
>TRBV30|-|-|TRBJ1-6
TGTGCCTGGAGTGTTGTGGATTCACCCCTCCACTTT
CAWSVVDSPLHF
>TRBV5-6|-|-|TRBJ2-7
TGTGCCAGCAGTCGAGGAGCGGGCTCCTACGAGCAGTACTTC
CASSRGAGSYEQYF
>TRBV12-3/TRBV12-4|-|-|TRBJ2-5
TGTGCCAGCAGTTCTCCTACAGGGACCCAGTACTTC
CASSSPTGTQYF
>TRBV7-9|-|few|TRBJ2-1
TGTGCCACCGTATGGGCAGAGTCCTACAATGAGCAGTTCTTC
CATVWAESYNEQFF
>TRBV6-5|TRBD1|-|TRBJ2-6
TGTGCCAGCAGTACCTCGACAGGGTCTGGGGCCAACGTCCTGACTTTC
CASSTSTGSGANVLTF
>TRBV28|TRBD1|many|TRBJ1-6
TGTGCCAGCAGGCAGGGGGGTTCACCCCTCCACTTT
CASRQGGSPLHF
>TRBV6-6|-|few|TRBJ1-1
TGTGCCAGCAGTTACTTCGGAGGTTCTGAAGCTTTCTTT
CASSYFGGSEAFF
>TRBV7-9|-|many|TRBJ2-1
TGTGCCAGCAGCTTAGCCGGCCCCTCCGCCAATGAGCAGTTCTTC
CASSLAGPSANEQFF